This TCR beta chain was documented in a study of blood T cell repertoires in COVID-19. The J segment lost 6 bases and the V segment lost 6 bases, leaving 8 bases of the junction unmatched. CDR1 and CDR2 (germline): ENHRY, SYGVKD. The CDR3 consists of 14 residues. The assay was immunoSEQ multiplex PCR, and TCRdb's table has in-frame clones only and misses some. The sample has nearly 200,000 clones, approximately 84% seen once. The sequenced material came from peripheral blood. The rearrangement links TRBV10-3 to TRBJ2-3; the match to TRBD1 covers 8 bases. The clonotype originates from a woman aged 65 to 85 with active or convalescent COVID-19. Written as DNA, the CDR3 is TGTGCCATCAGAGAAGGACAGGGCAGGGATACGCAGTATTTT. Translated: CAIREGQGRDTQYF.